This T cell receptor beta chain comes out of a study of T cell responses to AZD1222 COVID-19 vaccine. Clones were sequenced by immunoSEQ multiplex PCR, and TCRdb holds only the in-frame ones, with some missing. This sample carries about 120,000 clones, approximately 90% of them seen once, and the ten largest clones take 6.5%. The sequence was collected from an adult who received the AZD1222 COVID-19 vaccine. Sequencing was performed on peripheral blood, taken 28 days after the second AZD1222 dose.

The CDR3 region is CASRALSSNSPLHF. CDR3 DNA: TGTGCCAGCAGAGCATTATCAAGTAATTCACCCCTCCACTTT. The chain employs TRBV3-1 (or the pseudogene TRBV3-2) and TRBJ1-6; D remains unclear. Germline lookup yields CDR1 LGHDT and CDR2 YNNKEL (reference sequence). This CDR3 comprises 14 residues. Trimming removed 6 bases from V and 6 bases from J, with 12 bases in between.